What follows is one TCR beta chain and its context. Other DNA sequences of this sample code for an identical CDR3. RNA, once extracted, was reverse transcribed into cDNA for use as the sequencing template. TCRdb's copy holds only in-frame clones and misses some; the assay was immunoSEQ multiplex PCR. Among over 120,000 clones listed, 45% to 60% were seen once. These data originate in a study of CD8+ T cells in alopecia areata. Study context: Tofacitinib dosing lasted 6 to 18 months, which was then followed by 6 months off drug.

Indicated treatment: oral pan-JAK inhibitor, 5-10 mg twice daily. V trimming: 1 base; J trimming: 5 bases; junction bases outside the gene matches: 7. The CDR3 length is 16 residues. Germline V gene data show CDR1 as MNHEY and CDR2 as SVGAGI. The receptor's source is a human donor with alopecia areata. V and J are TRBV6-5 and TRBJ2-5; 10 nucleotides match TRBD2. The sample in question was CD8+ T cells sorted from blood, obtained at week 4, from a patient treated with tofacitinib. The CDR3 region is CASSYYSGGPGETQYF. The CDR3 DNA reads TGTGCCAGCAGTTACTATAGCGGGGGGCCAGGGGAGACCCAGTACTTC.